This TCR beta chain is drawn from a study of T cell repertoires in breast cancer. In the study overall: Of the 20 or so tumors, the majority were ER+/PR+.

An expanded emulsion RT-PCR with primers for all TCR V genes paired CD8+ T cell chains. Whole-study findings and limits: Clone recovery by emulsion RT-PCR was skewed, so it was considered qualitative. Tumor-involved sentinel nodes shared about 8% of TCRs with matched tumors, tumor-free nodes about 2%.

A second nested PCR with blocking oligonucleotides suppressed unpaired genes. Each CDR3 protein is one row after TCRdb ran MiXCR on the emulsion pairing reads. The table lists about 40,000 distinct CDR3 sequences, 45% to 50% of them singletons, with roughly 60% in the top ten. In this sample, this clonotype turned up many times. What it binds is not known. Trimming removed 1 base from V and 0 bases from J, with 7 bases in between. In germline, CDR1 is SGHTA, CDR2 FQGNSA. CDR3 length: 15 residues. The gene calls are TRBV7-2 and TRBJ1-3; no clear D gene. This TCR came from a pool of human donors with breast cancer or a healthy control (not recorded which). The sample was CD8+ T cells. The CDR3 reads CASSLVDSSGNTIYF. CDR3 coding DNA: TGTGCCAGCAGCTTAGTGGATAGCTCTGGAAACACCATATATTTT.